This TCR beta chain came from a study of somatic mutations in cytotoxic T cells in rheumatoid arthritis. Repertoires were generated with immunoSEQ multiplex PCR, while TCRdb's copy carries only in-frame clones and drops some. Of 15,000 or so clones listed, around 80% were seen once; the top ten hold less than 35%. CDR3 length equals 17 residues. Germline loops: CDR1 SGHRS, CDR2 YFSETQ. The germline V and J ends were trimmed by 0 bases and 7 bases, with 17 bases remaining between them. Sequencing was carried out using CD8+ T cells sorted from blood. The chain uses TRBV5-1 and TRBJ1-6; a possible D gene is TRBD1 (5 bases). The receptor's source is an adult with rheumatoid arthritis. The CDR3 region has the DNA TGCGCCAGCAGCTTGGCCCCTTCGGGACGGATAAATTCACCCCTCCACTTT. It codes for CASSLAPSGRINSPLHF. Together with reference TRBV5-1 and TRBJ1-6, the CDR3 gives the full variable domain: KAGVTQTPRYLIKTRGQQVTLSCSPISGHRSVSWYQQTPGQGLQFLFEYFSETQRNKGNFPGRFSGRQFSNSRSEMNVSTLELGDSALYLCASSLAPSGRINSPLHFGNGTRLTVT.